This TCR beta chain comes out of a study of CD8 T cells in ankylosing spondylitis. TCRdb re-analysed the 5' RACE reads in MiXCR, keeping a single row per CDR3 protein. Of 150,000 or so distinct CDR3 sequences listed, 9.5% to 13% are singletons. This clonotype was detected many times. This CDR3 has 16 residues. V lost 1 base, J lost 0 bases, and 13 bases lay in between. Germline V gene data show CDR1 as LNHNV and CDR2 as YYDKDF (reference sequence). The chain is built from TRBV15 and TRBJ2-7; D is unresolved. This sequence was found in a male donor with ankylosing spondylitis or in good health (not recorded which). The sequencing sample was made of blood, either unsorted or a sorted T cell fraction (not recorded which). In nucleotides, the CDR3 is TGTGCCACCAGCAGAGGAGGAAGCCGAAACTCCTACGAGCAGTACTTC. This sequence encodes CATSRGGSRNSYEQYF.